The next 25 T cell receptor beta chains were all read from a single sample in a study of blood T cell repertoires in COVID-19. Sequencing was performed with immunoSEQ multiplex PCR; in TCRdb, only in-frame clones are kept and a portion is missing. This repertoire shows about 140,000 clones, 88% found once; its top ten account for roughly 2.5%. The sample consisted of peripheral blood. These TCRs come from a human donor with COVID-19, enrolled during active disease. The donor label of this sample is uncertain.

The chain's CDR3 is CASSLLAGDYNEQFF. For the CDR3, the DNA is TGTGCCAGCAGCCTACTAGCGGGGGACTACAATGAGCAGTTCTTC. The chain is built from TRBV2 and TRBJ2-1; 11 nucleotides match TRBD2. This CDR3 contains 15 residues. V shed 6 bases, J shed 3 bases, and the junction held 4 bases outside the gene matches. CDR1 is SNHLY, CDR2 FYNNEI, per germline.

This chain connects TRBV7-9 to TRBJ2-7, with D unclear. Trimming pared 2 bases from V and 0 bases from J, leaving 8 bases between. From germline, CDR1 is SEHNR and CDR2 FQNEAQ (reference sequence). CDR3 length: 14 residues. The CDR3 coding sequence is TGTGCCAGCAGCTTATCTCCGAGCTCCTACGAGCAGTACTTC. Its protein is CASSLSPSSYEQYF.

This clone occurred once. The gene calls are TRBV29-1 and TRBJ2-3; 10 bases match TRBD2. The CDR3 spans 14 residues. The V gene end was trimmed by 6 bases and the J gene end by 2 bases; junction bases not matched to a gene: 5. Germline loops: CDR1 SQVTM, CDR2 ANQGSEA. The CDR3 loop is CSVGAGGLTDTQYF. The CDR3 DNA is TGCAGCGTCGGAGCGGGAGGGCTCACAGATACGCAGTATTTT.

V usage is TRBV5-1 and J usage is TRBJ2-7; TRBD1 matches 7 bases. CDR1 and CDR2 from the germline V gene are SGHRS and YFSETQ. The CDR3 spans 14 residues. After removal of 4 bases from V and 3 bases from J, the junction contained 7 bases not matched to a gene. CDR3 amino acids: CASSTGQPFYEQYF. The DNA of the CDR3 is TGCGCCAGCAGCACGGGACAGCCATTCTACGAGCAGTACTTC.

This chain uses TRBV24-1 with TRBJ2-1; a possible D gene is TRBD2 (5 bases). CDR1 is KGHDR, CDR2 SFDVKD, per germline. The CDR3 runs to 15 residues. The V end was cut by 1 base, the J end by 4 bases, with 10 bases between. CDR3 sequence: CATSDFQDFYNEQFF. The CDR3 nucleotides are TGTGCCACCAGTGATTTCCAGGACTTTTACAATGAGCAGTTCTTC.

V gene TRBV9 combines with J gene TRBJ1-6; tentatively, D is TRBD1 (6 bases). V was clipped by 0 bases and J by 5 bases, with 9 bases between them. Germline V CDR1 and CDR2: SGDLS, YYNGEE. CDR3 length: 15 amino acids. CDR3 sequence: CASSVGDTDNSPLHF. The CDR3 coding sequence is TGTGCCAGCAGCGTAGGGGACACGGATAATTCACCCCTCCACTTT.

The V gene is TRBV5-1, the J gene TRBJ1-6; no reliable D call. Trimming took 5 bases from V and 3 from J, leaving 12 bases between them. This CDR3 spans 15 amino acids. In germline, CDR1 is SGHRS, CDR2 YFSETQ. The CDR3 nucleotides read TGCGCCAGCAGTTCGTCGGGAGACTATAATTCACCCCTCCACTTT. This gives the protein CASSSSGDYNSPLHF.

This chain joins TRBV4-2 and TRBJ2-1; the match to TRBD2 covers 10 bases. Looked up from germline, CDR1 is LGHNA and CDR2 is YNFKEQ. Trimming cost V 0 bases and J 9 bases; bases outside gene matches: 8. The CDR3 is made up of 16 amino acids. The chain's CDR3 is CASSQESGGAVGEQFF. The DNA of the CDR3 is TGTGCCAGCAGCCAAGAAAGCGGGGGGGCCGTGGGTGAGCAGTTCTTC.

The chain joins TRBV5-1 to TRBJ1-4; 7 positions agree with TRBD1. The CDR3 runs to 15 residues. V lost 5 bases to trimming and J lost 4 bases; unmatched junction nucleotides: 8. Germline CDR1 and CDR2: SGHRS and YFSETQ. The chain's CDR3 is CASRFSGTVNEKLFF. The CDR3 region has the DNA TGCGCCAGCAGATTCTCCGGGACAGTTAATGAAAAACTGTTTTTT. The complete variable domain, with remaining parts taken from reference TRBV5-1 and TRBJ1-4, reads KAGVTQTPRYLIKTRGQQVTLSCSPISGHRSVSWYQQTPGQGLQFLFEYFSETQRNKGNFPGRFSGRQFSNSRSEMNVSTLELGDSALYLCASRFSGTVNEKLFFGSGTQLSVL.

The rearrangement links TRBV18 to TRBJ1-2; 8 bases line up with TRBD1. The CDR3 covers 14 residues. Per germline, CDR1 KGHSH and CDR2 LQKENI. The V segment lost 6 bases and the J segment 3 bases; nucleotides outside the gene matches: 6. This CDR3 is CASSQDRAHYGYTF. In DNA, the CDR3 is TGTGCCAGCTCCCAGGACAGGGCCCACTATGGCTACACCTTC.

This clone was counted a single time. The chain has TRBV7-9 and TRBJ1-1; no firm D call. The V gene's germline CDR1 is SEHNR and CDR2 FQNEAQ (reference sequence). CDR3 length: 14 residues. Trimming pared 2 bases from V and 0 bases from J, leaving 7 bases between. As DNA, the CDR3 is TGTGCCAGCAGCTTATCAGAGGTGAACACTGAAGCTTTCTTT. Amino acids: CASSLSEVNTEAFF.

The DNA of the CDR3 is TGTGCCAGCCGTCGGGCGTTTGAGGGACAGGGTCGGGACACCATATATTTT. This sequence encodes CASRRAFEGQGRDTIYF. The chain uses TRBV6-6 and TRBJ1-3, with 9 bases matching TRBD1. The germline V gene encodes CDR1 MNHNY and CDR2 SVGAGI (reference sequence). The CDR3 sequence is 17 residues long. V was clipped by 8 bases and J by 8 bases; unmatched bases: 19.

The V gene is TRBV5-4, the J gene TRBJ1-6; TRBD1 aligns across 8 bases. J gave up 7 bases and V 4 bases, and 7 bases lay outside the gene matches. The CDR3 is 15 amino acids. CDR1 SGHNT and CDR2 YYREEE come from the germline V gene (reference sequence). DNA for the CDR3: TGTGCCAGCAGCACAGACAGGGGCACCAATTCACCCCTCCACTTT. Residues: CASSTDRGTNSPLHF.

This CDR3 reads CASSLLSETQYF. In nucleotides, the CDR3 is TGTGCCAGCAGCCTCCTTTCCGAGACCCAGTACTTC. The chain couples TRBV3-1 (or the pseudogene TRBV3-2) to TRBJ2-5; D is ambiguous. The CDR3 is 12 residues long. The germline V gene encodes CDR1 LGHDT and CDR2 YNNKEL (reference sequence). The germline V and J ends were trimmed by 4 bases and 5 bases, with 8 bases remaining between them.

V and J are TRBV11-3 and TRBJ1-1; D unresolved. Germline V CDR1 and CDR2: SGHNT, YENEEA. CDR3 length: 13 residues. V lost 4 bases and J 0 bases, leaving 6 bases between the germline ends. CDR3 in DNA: TGTGCCAGCAGCTCGGTAGTGAACACTGAAGCTTTCTTT. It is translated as CASSSVVNTEAFF.

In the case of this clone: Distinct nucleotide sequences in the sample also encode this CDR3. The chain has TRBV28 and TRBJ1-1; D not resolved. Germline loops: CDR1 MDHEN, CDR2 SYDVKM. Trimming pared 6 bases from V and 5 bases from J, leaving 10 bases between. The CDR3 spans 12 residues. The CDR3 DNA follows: TGTGCCAGCAGCTCCCCGGGGACTGAAGCTTTCTTT. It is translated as CASSSPGTEAFF.

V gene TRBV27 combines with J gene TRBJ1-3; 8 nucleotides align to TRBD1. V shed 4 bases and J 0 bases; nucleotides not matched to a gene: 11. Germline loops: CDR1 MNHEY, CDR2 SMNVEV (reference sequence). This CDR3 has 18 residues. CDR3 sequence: CASSSTRQGAISGNTIYF. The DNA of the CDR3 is TGTGCCAGCAGTTCCACACGTCAGGGGGCCATCTCTGGAAACACCATATATTTT.

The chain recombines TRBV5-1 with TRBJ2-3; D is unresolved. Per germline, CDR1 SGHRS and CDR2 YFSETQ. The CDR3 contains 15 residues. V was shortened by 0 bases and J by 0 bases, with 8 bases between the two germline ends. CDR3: CASSLVQSSTDTQYF. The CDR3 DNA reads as TGCGCCAGCAGCTTGGTACAGAGTAGCACAGATACGCAGTATTTT.

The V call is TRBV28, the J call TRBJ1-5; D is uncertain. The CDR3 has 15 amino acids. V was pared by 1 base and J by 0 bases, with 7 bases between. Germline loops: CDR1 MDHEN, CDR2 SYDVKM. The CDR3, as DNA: TGTGCCAGCAGTTTATCGGAGTATAGCAATCAGCCCCAGCATTTT. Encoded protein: CASSLSEYSNQPQHF.

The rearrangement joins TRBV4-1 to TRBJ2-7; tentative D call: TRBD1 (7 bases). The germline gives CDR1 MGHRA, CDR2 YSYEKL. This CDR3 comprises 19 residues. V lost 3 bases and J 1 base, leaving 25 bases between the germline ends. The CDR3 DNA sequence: TGCGCCAGCAGCCACCCCCGGAAAGTTCAGGGGGGCGATTCCTACGAGCAGTACTTC. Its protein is CASSHPRKVQGGDSYEQYF.

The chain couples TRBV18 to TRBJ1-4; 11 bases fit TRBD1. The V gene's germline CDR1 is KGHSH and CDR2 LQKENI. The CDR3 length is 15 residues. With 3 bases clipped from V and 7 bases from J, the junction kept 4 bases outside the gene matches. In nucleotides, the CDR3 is TGTGCCAGCTCACCGGCCGGACAGGGGGCTGAAAAACTGTTTTTT. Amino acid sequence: CASSPAGQGAEKLFF.

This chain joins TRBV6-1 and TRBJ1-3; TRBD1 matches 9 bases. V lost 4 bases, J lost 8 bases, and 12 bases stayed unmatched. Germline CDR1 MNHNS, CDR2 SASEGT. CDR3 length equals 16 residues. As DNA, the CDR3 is TGTGCCAGCAGTGTCACAGGGGGCGCGTTTATCGACACCATATATTTT. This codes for CASSVTGGAFIDTIYF.

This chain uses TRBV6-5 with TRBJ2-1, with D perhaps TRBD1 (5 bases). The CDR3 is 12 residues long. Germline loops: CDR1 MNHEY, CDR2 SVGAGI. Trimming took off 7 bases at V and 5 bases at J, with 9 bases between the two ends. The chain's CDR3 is CASKRQNNEQFF. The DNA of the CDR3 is TGTGCCAGCAAACGACAGAACAATGAGCAGTTCTTC.

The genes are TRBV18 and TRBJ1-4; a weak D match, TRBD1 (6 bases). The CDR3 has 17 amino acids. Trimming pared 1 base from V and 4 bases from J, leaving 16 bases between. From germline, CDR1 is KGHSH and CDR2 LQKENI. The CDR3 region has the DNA TGTGCCAGCTCACCACTCGCCGGACAGCAAAGTAATGAAAAACTGTTTTTT. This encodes CASSPLAGQQSNEKLFF.

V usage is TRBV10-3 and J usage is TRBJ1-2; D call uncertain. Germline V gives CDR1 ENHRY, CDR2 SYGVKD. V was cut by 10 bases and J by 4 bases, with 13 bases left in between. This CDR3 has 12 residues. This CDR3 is CASESGGYGYTF. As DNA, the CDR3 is TGTGCCAGCGAAAGTGGAGGCTATGGCTACACCTTC.